The 28 T cell receptor beta chains below all came from one sample that was sequenced in a study of blood T cell repertoires in COVID-19. Clones were read by immunoSEQ multiplex PCR, and TCRdb kept only the in-frame ones, dropping some. The data contain around 210,000 clones, 65% to 90% of them singletons. The specimen sequenced was peripheral blood. The origin of the receptors is a man in his fifties or sixties with COVID-19, enrolled during active disease.

This chain connects TRBV18 to TRBJ1-5; 8 positions agree with TRBD1. The CDR3 is made up of 14 amino acids. CDR1 and CDR2 (germline): KGHSH, LQKENI. V was pared by 5 bases and J by 7 bases, with 7 bases of the junction left unmatched. The CDR3 DNA sequence: TGTGCCAGCTCAGAAAGACAGGGGTCCCAGCCCCAGCATTTT. Amino acids: CASSERQGSQPQHF. Variable domain in full (rest from reference TRBV18 and TRBJ1-5): NAGVMQNPRHLVRRRGQEARLRCSPMKGHSHVYWYRQLPEEGLKFMVYLQKENIIDESGMPKERFSAEFPKEGPSILRIQQVVRGDSAAYFCASSERQGSQPQHFGDGTRLSIL.

This chain links TRBV6-5 with TRBJ2-1; TRBD1 matches at 8 bases. The V gene's germline CDR1 is MNHEY and CDR2 SVGAGI. CDR3 length: 13 residues. The V and J ends lost 6 bases and 9 bases, in that order; junction bases with no gene match: 7. The CDR3: CASRPRQGSEQFF. The CDR3 DNA follows: TGTGCCAGCAGACCAAGACAGGGGTCTGAGCAGTTCTTC.

This chain uses TRBV18 with TRBJ2-1; D possibly corresponds to TRBD2 (6 bases). V was pared by 3 bases and J by 6 bases, with 9 bases between. The CDR3 has 13 amino acids. CDR1 is KGHSH and CDR2 is LQKENI in the germline V gene. This chain's CDR3 is CASSPGTFNEQFF. The CDR3 DNA reads as TGTGCCAGCTCACCCGGGACTTTCAATGAGCAGTTCTTC.

Comments on this clone: This sample also contains other DNA sequences that code for the same CDR3. The chain joins TRBV12-3 or TRBV12-4 to TRBJ1-2; 8 bases fit TRBD1. V was pared by 3 bases and J by 6 bases, with 3 bases of the junction left unmatched. The CDR3 length is 13 residues. The DNA of the CDR3 is TGTGCCAGCAGTTTCGGACAGGGCAATGGCTACACCTTC. Its translation is CASSFGQGNGYTF.

This chain links TRBV29-1 with TRBJ2-5, with TRBD1 as a possible D gene (5 bases). Germline lookup yields CDR1 SQVTM and CDR2 ANQGSEA. The length of the CDR3 is 12 residues. V was pared by 7 bases and J by 1 base, with 10 bases between. The CDR3 bases are TGCAGCGGATACAGGAGCCAAGAGACCCAGTACTTC. Translation: CSGYRSQETQYF.

The chain joins TRBV30 to TRBJ2-3; D may be TRBD1 (6 bases). The CDR3 spans 13 residues. Trimming cost V 2 bases and J 7 bases, with 13 bases left between them. From germline, CDR1 is GTSNPN and CDR2 SVGIG (reference sequence). The DNA of the CDR3 is TGTGCCTGGAGTACGAACAGGGCTTATACGCAGTATTTT. Protein: CAWSTNRAYTQYF.

V is TRBV30 and J is TRBJ1-2; D is undetermined. Germline V CDR1 and CDR2: GTSNPN, SVGIG (reference sequence). V was shortened by 0 bases and J by 3 bases, with 11 bases between the two germline ends. The CDR3 is 14 amino acids. The CDR3 DNA sequence: TGTGCCTGGAGTGTACCCCCAGAGGACTATGGCTACACCTTC. Protein: CAWSVPPEDYGYTF.

The rearrangement uses TRBV24-1 and TRBJ1-2; 12 nucleotides align to TRBD1. Trimming cost V 3 bases and J 6 bases; bases outside gene matches: 4. The CDR3 is made up of 15 amino acids. The V gene's germline CDR1 is KGHDR and CDR2 SFDVKD. The CDR3 reads CATSDGGQGADGYTF. CDR3 in DNA: TGTGCCACCAGTGATGGGGGACAGGGGGCTGATGGCTACACCTTC.

The rearrangement uses TRBV2 and TRBJ1-1; the D gene is possibly TRBD1 (6 bases). V shed 4 bases and J shed 11 bases, with 14 bases lying between them. This CDR3 has 12 residues. Germline V gene data show CDR1 as SNHLY and CDR2 as FYNNEI. Here the CDR3 DNA reads TGTGCCAGCAGTGTTCTGGGGGCAAGGGCTTTCTTT. This translates into CASSVLGARAFF.

The chain links TRBV6-6 to TRBJ1-2; D not resolved. V shed 8 bases and J shed 5 bases, with 6 bases lying between them. The length of the CDR3 is 10 residues. The germline CDR1 and CDR2 sequences are MNHNY and SVGAGI (reference sequence). The CDR3 loop reads CASLRYGYTF. In nucleotides, the CDR3 is TGTGCCAGCCTCCGGTATGGCTACACCTTC.

A few counts support this clone. The chain links TRBV5-4 to TRBJ1-6, with 8 bases identical to TRBD1. In germline, CDR1 is SGHNT, CDR2 YYREEE (reference sequence). J lost 14 bases, V lost 1 base, and 14 bases had no gene match. CDR3 length equals 16 residues. This CDR3 reads CASSLSGRGRVSSLHF. The CDR3 coding sequence is TGTGCCAGCAGCTTGTCGGGCAGGGGGCGCGTCTCTTCCCTCCACTTT. Supplemented by reference TRBV5-4 and TRBJ1-6, the full variable domain reads ETGVTQSPTHLIKTRGQQVTLRCSSQSGHNTVSWYQQALGQGPQFIFQYYREEENGRGNFPPRFSGLQFPNYSSELNVNALELDDSALYLCASSLSGRGRVSSLHFGNGTRLTVT.

The chain joins TRBV12-5 to TRBJ1-4; D is possibly TRBD1 (5 bases). Trimming removed 9 bases at V and 8 bases at J, with 13 bases between. CDR1 and CDR2 (germline): LGHNT, FRNRAP. This CDR3 contains 12 residues. The CDR3 is CARQGVREKLFF. CDR3 nucleotide sequence: TGTGCTAGGCAGGGCGTACGGGAAAAACTGTTTTTT.

The rearrangement joins TRBV6-5 to TRBJ2-2; maybe TRBD1 (5 bases). Trimming removed 5 bases at V and 0 bases at J, with 10 bases between. CDR1 and CDR2 from the germline V gene are MNHEY and SVGAGI. The length of the CDR3 is 15 residues. For the CDR3, the DNA is TGTGCCAGCAGTCAGGGTCCCTCGAACACCGGGGAGCTGTTTTTT. It encodes CASSQGPSNTGELFF.

This clone has just one count. The chain joins TRBV7-9 to TRBJ1-2, with 8 nucleotides matching TRBD1. The ends lost 5 bases at V and 3 bases at J; junction bases unmatched: 8. CDR1 is SEHNR, CDR2 FQNEAQ, per germline (reference sequence). The CDR3 loop spans 15 amino acids. The CDR3, as DNA: TGTGCCAGCAGCCCAAACAGGGGGAGTCACTATGGCTACACCTTC. Residues: CASSPNRGSHYGYTF.

This chain connects TRBV2 to TRBJ1-5; the match to TRBD1 covers 10 bases. CDR1 is SNHLY, CDR2 FYNNEI, per germline. With 6 bases clipped from V and 2 bases from J, the junction kept 7 bases outside the gene matches. This CDR3 is built from 16 residues. The CDR3 nucleotides are TGTGCCAGCAGCGGGACAGGGGAGCAGGGCAATCAGCCCCAGCATTTT. This translates into CASSGTGEQGNQPQHF.

This clone has just a few counts. V is TRBV4-1 and J is TRBJ1-2; TRBD1 aligns across 10 bases. The CDR3 totals 15 residues. Germline CDR1 MGHRA, CDR2 YSYEKL. The V gene end was trimmed by 3 bases and the J gene end by 7 bases; junction bases not matched to a gene: 8. CDR3 DNA: TGCGCCAGCAGCCAGTCCGGGACAGGGGATGGTGGCTACACCTTC. Protein: CASSQSGTGDGGYTF.

The chain uses TRBV2 and TRBJ1-5; D possibly corresponds to TRBD1 (6 bases). Between the trimmed V and J ends, which lost 5 bases and 3 bases, there was a span of 17 bases. The V gene's germline CDR1 is SNHLY and CDR2 FYNNEI. The CDR3 extends over 16 amino acids. The CDR3: CASSTTRTVANQPQHF. The CDR3 bases are TGTGCCAGCAGTACCACCCGGACAGTCGCCAATCAGCCCCAGCATTTT.

The rearrangement uses TRBV7-2 and TRBJ1-2; tentatively, D is TRBD1 (5 bases). There are 14 residues in the CDR3. CDR1 and CDR2 from the germline V gene are SGHTA and FQGNSA. Trimming pared 1 base from V and 4 bases from J, leaving 10 bases between. CDR3 loop: CASSLDGGGYGYTF. DNA for the CDR3: TGTGCCAGCAGCTTAGACGGGGGAGGCTATGGCTACACCTTC.

This chain connects TRBV19 to TRBJ1-5; the match to TRBD1 covers 7 bases. The CDR3 sequence is 14 residues long. With 4 bases clipped from V and 7 bases from J, the junction kept 7 bases outside the gene matches. The germline V gene has CDR1 LNHDA and CDR2 SQIVND (reference sequence). The CDR3 protein is CASSSGRQGQPQHF. Written as DNA, the CDR3 is TGTGCCAGTAGTAGCGGAAGACAGGGACAGCCCCAGCATTTT.

Comment on this clone: The conserved phenylalanine or tryptophan normally closing the CDR3 is absent here, so this likely arose from a read error. The limits of the CDR3 on the DNA are not certain, so only TCRdb's listed CDR3 is given. The chain has TRBV9 and TRBJ2-7; the D call in the table, TRBD2, was not verified against the DNA. The CDR3 has 11 amino acids, counting both end residues. CDR1 is SGDLS, CDR2 YYNGEE, per germline. This chain's CDR3 is CASLLSWRGRL.

The rearrangement joins TRBV24-1 to TRBJ2-3, with 8 nucleotides matching TRBD2. The germline gives CDR1 KGHDR, CDR2 SFDVKD. V lost 5 bases and J lost 1; bases outside the gene matches: 4. The CDR3 extends over 15 amino acids. The CDR3 region is CATSVLRGGTDTQYF. The CDR3 region has the DNA TGTGCCACCAGTGTGTTGCGGGGGGGCACAGATACGCAGTATTTT.

The genes are TRBV9 and TRBJ2-2, with D maybe TRBD2 (6 bases). Germline V lookup: CDR1 SGDLS, CDR2 YYNGEE. V lost 0 bases and J 3 bases, leaving 18 bases between the germline ends. CDR3 length: 18 amino acids. This CDR3 is CASSVGVGGTGDTGELFF. The CDR3 nucleotides read TGTGCCAGCAGCGTAGGGGTCGGTGGCACGGGGGACACCGGGGAGCTGTTTTTT.

The chain recombines TRBV4-2 with TRBJ1-1; 7 bases align to TRBD1. The length of the CDR3 is 16 residues. Trimming removed 0 bases from V and 0 bases from J; junction bases left unmatched: 4. Germline V CDR1 and CDR2: LGHNA, YNFKEQ. The CDR3 spells CASSQEEGALNTEAFF. For the CDR3, the DNA is TGTGCCAGCAGCCAAGAGGAGGGGGCGCTGAACACTGAAGCTTTCTTT.

This clone appeared a single time. This chain joins TRBV2 and TRBJ2-7, with a weak D call TRBD2 (7 bases). The CDR3 has 14 residues. Trimming removed 4 bases at V and 2 bases at J, with 12 bases between. Germline V gene lookup returns CDR1 SNHLY and CDR2 FYNNEI. Written as DNA, the CDR3 is TGTGCCAGCAGTGTTGGGGGGGGCCCCTACGAGCAGTACTTC. Protein: CASSVGGGPYEQYF.

The chain uses TRBV2 and TRBJ1-6; TRBD1 is a possible D gene (5 bases). Germline-derived CDR1 and CDR2 are SNHLY and FYNNEI. The CDR3 length is 15 residues. Trimming left V 9 bases short and J 1 base short, with 13 bases between. The chain's CDR3 is CASVGGGSYNSPLHF. As DNA, the CDR3 is TGTGCCAGTGTGGGCGGGGGATCCTATAATTCACCCCTCCACTTT.

The V call is TRBV12-3 or TRBV12-4, the J call TRBJ1-5, with D unclear. V dropped 5 bases and J dropped 4 bases, with 6 bases sitting between them. The CDR3 has 12 residues. The DNA of the CDR3 is TGTGCCAGCAGTATTCAAAATCAGCCCCAGCATTTT. It codes for CASSIQNQPQHF.

This chain uses TRBV27 with TRBJ1-1; weak D call: TRBD1 (5 bases). Trimming left V 5 bases short and J 0 bases short, with 13 bases between. CDR3 length equals 15 residues. Germline V CDR1 and CDR2: MNHEY, SMNVEV (reference sequence). For the CDR3, the DNA is TGTGCCAGCAGTCCCCACAGGCTCTTGAACACTGAAGCTTTCTTT. It translates to CASSPHRLLNTEAFF.

The V and J genes are TRBV5-1 and TRBJ2-1, with 8 bases fitting TRBD2. Germline V gives CDR1 SGHRS, CDR2 YFSETQ. The CDR3 has 16 residues. Trimming at V came to 3 bases and at J to 0 bases, leaving 5 bases not matched to a gene. In DNA form, the CDR3 reads TGCGCCAGCAGCTCCTTAGCGGGGAGCTCCTACAATGAGCAGTTCTTC. Translation gives CASSSLAGSSYNEQFF. Variable domain in full (rest from reference TRBV5-1 and TRBJ2-1): KAGVTQTPRYLIKTRGQQVTLSCSPISGHRSVSWYQQTPGQGLQFLFEYFSETQRNKGNFPGRFSGRQFSNSRSEMNVSTLELGDSALYLCASSSLAGSSYNEQFFGPGTRLTVL.